The text below deals with one T cell receptor beta chain. Its specificity is not known. Relative to the germline gene, one junction end is altered; a read error may explain this. Germline V gene sequence: CDR1 KGHSH, CDR2 LQKENI. This CDR3 has 16 amino acids. The data derive from a study of vaccination and CD4 T cells after COVID-19. Study context: The study collected post-vaccine samples a median around 70 days after dose two, with a range of 14 to 241.

Stated treatment: roughly 11-day PBMC culture with coronavirus spike peptide pools or control peptides (ViraFEST assay). Cultured CD4+ T cells had their DNA profiled by the Oncomine TCR Beta short-read assay. From the PCR reads, TCRdb called clonotypes with MiXCR, one entry per CDR3 protein. The data contain approximately 8,700 distinct CDR3 sequences, 26% of them seen just once; the ten biggest clones take up over 9.5%. The chain is built from TRBV18 and TRBJ2-7, with 8 bases that match TRBD2. The origin of this receptor is a human donor who had recovered from COVID-19. The input for sequencing was CD4+ T cells from blood, cultured in vitro, taken after SARS-CoV-2 vaccination. The CDR3 DNA reads as TGTGCCGGCTCCCACCGGCTAGCGGGCCTCTCCTACGAGCAGTACTTC. Its translation: CAGSHRLAGLSYEQYF.